This TCR beta chain was recorded in a study of chemoradiotherapy in HPV16-positive cancers. Points from the study as a whole: Functional assays defining HPV-specific T cells used only a couple of HPV16-positive patients. For HPV16-positive patients, expanding HPV-responsive T cells associated with longer recurrence-free survival. Candidate HPV-specific clones and E7-related TCR motifs grew in tumor during treatment.

Over chemoradiotherapy, repertoires were sampled more than once. The repertoire was sequenced with immunoSEQ multiplex PCR; TCRdb's copy has only in-frame clones and lacks some. The profile covers around 30,000 clones, with more than 70% appearing a single time and roughly 4.8% taken by the ten largest. As concerns this clone: No antigen is known for it.

Trimming took 6 bases from V and 0 from J, leaving 12 bases between them. The CDR3 runs to 14 residues. Germline V gives CDR1 MDHEN, CDR2 SYDVKM. The chain links TRBV28 to TRBJ2-7; D remains ambiguous. The receptor's source is a human donor with HPV-associated anogenital cancer. The source material was blood, sampled from a patient who underwent chemoradiotherapy. The CDR3, as DNA: TGTGCCAGCAGGCGCCATTTAAGCTCCTACGAGCAGTACTTC. It specifies CASRRHLSSYEQYF.